The 21 T cell receptor beta chains listed next were all sequenced from one sample in a study of T cells in Graves' hyperthyroidism and ophthalmopathy. Using RNA transcripts as the source, TCR beta CDR3 regions were amplified. When the TCR CDR3 underwent first-round RT-PCR, the HTBI primer set was used. TCRdb re-called the multiplex PCR reads through MiXCR, storing one row per CDR3 protein. The profile shows about 350,000 distinct CDR3 sequences, roughly 13% of them singletons. The sample taken for sequencing was blood. The source is a woman aged 25 to 39 with Graves' hyperthyroidism.

This clonotype has ten or more counts. This chain connects TRBV20-1 to TRBJ2-7; D is undetermined. Looked up from germline, CDR1 is DFQATT and CDR2 is SNEGSKA (reference sequence). Trimming stripped 6 bases from V and 5 bases from J, with 23 bases between. This CDR3 comprises 15 residues. CDR3 residues: CSAKSVGITLNEQYF. The CDR3 bases are TGCAGTGCCAAATCCGTGGGAATCACCCTAAACGAGCAGTACTTC.

This clonotype was detected only a few times. V gene TRBV7-9 combines with J gene TRBJ2-1, with no clear D. CDR3 size: 12 residues. V shed 2 bases and J shed 8 bases, with 7 bases lying between them. The V gene's germline CDR1 is SEHNR and CDR2 FQNEAQ (reference sequence). The DNA for the CDR3 is TGTGCCAGCAGCTTACAGCGCGATGAGCAGTTCTTC. The encoded protein is CASSLQRDEQFF.

The V call is TRBV6-1, the J call TRBJ2-1, with D possibly TRBD2 on 5 matching bases. The germline CDR1 and CDR2 sequences are MNHNS and SASEGT. The V and J ends lost 3 bases and 7 bases respectively, with 10 bases between them. CDR3 length: 13 amino acids. The CDR3 DNA reads TGTGCCAGCAGTGAGCCTCCGGGGAATGAGCAGTTCTTC. Encoded protein: CASSEPPGNEQFF.

This clonotype was recorded many times. This chain links TRBV27 with TRBJ2-5; D not resolved. Germline CDR1 reads MNHEY; CDR2 reads SMNVEV (reference sequence). CDR3 size: 16 residues. The V end was cut by 2 bases, the J end by 3 bases, with 16 bases between. The CDR3 nucleotides are TGTGCCAGCAGTTTACTTCCAGACCAAAAAAAAGAGACCCAGTACTTC. Translated, it gives CASSLLPDQKKETQYF.

Details on this clonotype: A much larger clonotype is one base distant, so this may be a read error. The J gene is TRBJ2-1, the V gene TRBV7-2; the D is unclear. The CDR3 runs 14 residues. Per the germline V gene, CDR1 is SGHTA and CDR2 is FQGNSA. The CDR3 DNA reads TGTCCCAGCAGCTTAGTGTCGGGCCCCAATGAGCAGTTCTTC. Its protein product is CPSSLVSGPNEQFF.

This clonotype came up many times. The chain's CDR3 is CASKDSDTEAFF. The CDR3 nucleotides are TGTGCCAGCAAGGACAGCGACACTGAAGCTTTCTTT. The V call is TRBV28, the J call TRBJ1-1; D might be TRBD1 (6 bases). There are 12 residues in the CDR3. V gave up 7 bases and J gave up 3 bases, with 9 bases separating them. The germline gives CDR1 MDHEN, CDR2 SYDVKM.

In its sample, this clonotype was seen many times. This chain's CDR3 is CASSFVDEQFF. The CDR3 DNA is TGTGCCAGCAGTTTCGTCGACGAGCAGTTCTTC. The rearrangement uses TRBV6-2 or TRBV6-3 and TRBJ2-1, with no clear D. The germline V and J ends were trimmed by 4 bases and 10 bases, with 8 bases remaining between them. CDR1 and CDR2 from the germline V gene are MNHEY and SVGEGT. This CDR3 has 11 amino acids.

V gene TRBV5-6 combines with J gene TRBJ2-5; 7 bases map to TRBD2. Germline CDR1 is SGHDT and CDR2 is YYEEEE. After removal of 2 bases from V and 5 bases from J, the junction contained 9 bases not matched to a gene. The CDR3 has 15 amino acids. The CDR3 DNA reads as TGTGCCAGCAGCTTTGGATTAGCGGGTCCGGAGACCCAGTACTTC. This codes for CASSFGLAGPETQYF.

The chain uses TRBV5-1 and TRBJ2-1, with D possibly matching TRBD2 (6 bases). V was pared by 7 bases and J by 5 bases, with 19 bases between. The CDR3 runs to 15 residues. Germline CDR1 SGHRS, CDR2 YFSETQ. The CDR3 DNA follows: TGCGCCAGCCTCCCCTATAGCGGACACAACAATGAGCAGTTCTTC. Translated: CASLPYSGHNNEQFF. The full variable domain, its missing parts supplied by reference TRBV5-1 and TRBJ2-1, is KAGVTQTPRYLIKTRGQQVTLSCSPISGHRSVSWYQQTPGQGLQFLFEYFSETQRNKGNFPGRFSGRQFSNSRSEMNVSTLELGDSALYLCASLPYSGHNNEQFFGPGTRLTVL.

This clonotype was recorded many times. The V call is TRBV6-1, the J call TRBJ1-2; D uncertain. Between the trimmed V and J ends, which lost 5 bases and 8 bases, there was a span of 12 bases. The length of the CDR3 is 12 residues. Germline CDR1 MNHNS, CDR2 SASEGT. This CDR3 is CASSSNVGGYTF. The DNA of the CDR3 is TGTGCCAGCAGTTCCAACGTGGGGGGCTACACCTTC.

The V gene is TRBV5-1, the J gene TRBJ2-2; D is unresolved. Germline values: CDR1 SGHRS, CDR2 YFSETQ. The CDR3 length is 14 residues. Deletions cut 8 bases from V and 2 bases from J, with 13 bases between. CDR3 protein: CASQNPRNTGELFF. The CDR3 DNA reads as TGCGCCAGTCAGAACCCGAGAAACACCGGGGAGCTGTTTTTT.

This clonotype was recorded a few times. The chain is built from TRBV5-1 and TRBJ2-3; D is possibly TRBD2 (5 bases). The CDR3 totals 14 residues. Per the germline V gene, CDR1 is SGHRS and CDR2 is YFSETQ. Trimming shortened V by 7 bases and J by 0 bases, and 12 bases separated the two germline ends. CDR3 sequence: CASFKGVSTDTQYF. The DNA for the CDR3 is TGCGCCAGCTTCAAGGGAGTCAGCACAGATACGCAGTATTTT.

This clonotype was observed at least ten times. The chain combines TRBV2 with TRBJ2-2; maybe TRBD2 (5 bases). Germline V gives CDR1 SNHLY, CDR2 FYNNEI. V lost 7 bases to trimming and J lost 5 bases, with 17 bases between them. This CDR3 has 15 residues. DNA of the CDR3: TGTGCCAGCAAATCGGGCGGAGGCGGAACCGGGGAGCTGTTTTTT. The encoded protein is CASKSGGGGTGELFF.

This clonotype was picked up many times. This chain connects TRBV11-2 to TRBJ1-1, with D perhaps matching TRBD1 (5 bases). The V end lost 3 bases, the J end lost 1 base, and 6 bases lay between the germline ends. CDR3 length: 13 amino acids. CDR1 SGHAT and CDR2 FQNNGV come from the germline V gene. CDR3 sequence reads: CASSFRANTEAFF. The CDR3 nucleotides are TGTGCCAGCAGCTTCAGGGCGAACACTGAAGCTTTCTTT.

This clonotype was observed a few times. The CDR3 DNA reads as TGTGCCAGTAAGGATAGCGGGACAAGCTCCTACAATGAGCAGTTCTTC. Its protein is CASKDSGTSSYNEQFF. The V and J genes are TRBV19 and TRBJ2-1; TRBD2 agrees at 8 bases. Germline V gives CDR1 LNHDA, CDR2 SQIVND (reference sequence). The ends lost 7 bases at V and 0 bases at J; junction bases unmatched: 8. This CDR3 is built from 16 residues.

This clonotype has more than one count but fewer than ten. Here the CDR3 DNA reads TGTGCCAGCAGCCCCATGAGGGGCGACCAGCCCCAGCATTTT. Its translation is CASSPMRGDQPQHF. J is TRBJ1-5 and V is TRBV3-1, with D possibly being TRBD1 (5 bases). From germline, CDR1 is LGHDT and CDR2 YNNKEL (reference sequence). V lost 4 bases and J 7 bases, leaving 14 bases between the germline ends. CDR3 length equals 14 residues.

The rearrangement joins TRBV27 to TRBJ2-5, with D possibly matching TRBD2 (7 bases). Trimming pared 8 bases from V and 2 bases from J, leaving 21 bases between. This CDR3 contains 16 residues. In germline, CDR1 is MNHEY, CDR2 SMNVEV (reference sequence). The CDR3 region is CASGIWREGGQETQYF. CDR3 bases: TGTGCCAGCGGTATCTGGAGGGAGGGGGGTCAAGAGACCCAGTACTTC.

This clonotype came up many times. The chain joins TRBV6-2 or TRBV6-3 to TRBJ2-1; 10 bases align to TRBD1. The CDR3 extends over 17 amino acids. In germline, CDR1 is MNHEY, CDR2 SVGEGT. V shed 1 base and J 2 bases; nucleotides not matched to a gene: 5. CDR3 DNA: TGTGCCAGCAGTTACTTATCTGGACAGGGGGCCTACAATGAGCAGTTCTTC. It codes for CASSYLSGQGAYNEQFF.

This clonotype was seen at least ten times. The rearrangement uses TRBV24-1 and TRBJ2-1; a possible D gene is TRBD2 (6 bases). V lost 3 bases and J lost 7, with 24 bases in between. Germline CDR1 and CDR2: KGHDR and SFDVKD. The CDR3 is 18 amino acids. CDR3 in DNA: TGTGCCACCAGTGATATCGGGACTTCCCCTTCAAAGGTGAATGAGCAGTTCTTC. It encodes CATSDIGTSPSKVNEQFF.

Ten or more counts support this clonotype. The J gene is TRBJ2-1, the V gene TRBV29-1; perhaps TRBD1 as D (6 bases). Trimming pared 6 bases from V and 8 bases from J, leaving 14 bases between. CDR1 is SQVTM, CDR2 ANQGSEA, per germline. This CDR3 is built from 12 residues. The CDR3 region is CSVSLAGDEQFF. The CDR3 nucleotides are TGCAGCGTCAGTTTGGCAGGGGATGAGCAGTTCTTC.

This clonotype has more than one count but fewer than ten. J is TRBJ1-5 and V is TRBV9; tentatively, D is TRBD1 (5 bases). Trimming removed 0 bases at V and 4 bases at J, with 14 bases between. Germline CDR1 is SGDLS and CDR2 is YYNGEE. The CDR3 loop spans 16 amino acids. The CDR3: CASSVGSGPANQPQHF. CDR3 nucleotide sequence: TGTGCCAGCAGCGTAGGTTCAGGGCCGGCAAATCAGCCCCAGCATTTT. Based on the CDR3 plus reference TRBV9 and TRBJ1-5, the full variable domain is DSGVTQTPKHLITATGQRVTLRCSPRSGDLSVYWYQQSLDQGLQFLIQYYNGEERAKGNILERFSAQQFPDLHSELNLSSLELGDSALYFCASSVGSGPANQPQHFGDGTRLSIL.